This T cell receptor beta chain appears in the sequencing data of a study of T cell responses to AZD1222 COVID-19 vaccine. As concerns this clone: The antigen is unknown.

Study conclusions and caveats: Epitopes outside B.1.351 and B.1.1.7 mutated regions reportedly drew nearly half of spike TCRs.

The V segment lost 5 bases and the J segment 6 bases; nucleotides outside the gene matches: 11. Germline V lookup: CDR1 KGHDR, CDR2 SFDVKD. The CDR3 runs to 15 residues. The method was immunoSEQ multiplex PCR; TCRdb's version includes in-frame clones alone and lacks a portion of them. The profile shows around 99,000 clones, about 88% of them singletons. The J gene is TRBJ1-2, the V gene TRBV24-1, with 7 bases aligning to TRBD1. The receptor was isolated from an adult in good health. Sequenced material: peripheral blood, taken on day 0 of AZD1222 vaccination. CDR3 nucleotides: TGTGCCACCAGTGGAACTCAACAGGGGAGGAATGGCTACACCTTC. Protein sequence: CATSGTQQGRNGYTF.